The 26 T cell receptor beta chains below come from one sample, sequenced in a study of cytomegalovirus exposure and HLA in healthy donors. PCR used 60 Vbeta primers and 13 Jbeta primers. Data came from immunoSEQ multiplex PCR; TCRdb stores just in-frame clones and leaves some out. The data contain 110,000 or so clones, around 70% of them singletons. The source material was PBMCs. The receptor set was obtained from a woman between 45 and 65 years old in good health and CMV-seropositive.

This rearrangement joins TRBV5-1 to TRBJ2-5; 9 bases match TRBD1. With V trimmed by 0 bases and J by 5 bases, 8 bases remained unmatched. The CDR3 runs 16 residues. The germline V gene encodes CDR1 SGHRS and CDR2 YFSETQ. The CDR3 spells CASSLEGTGTGETQYF. The CDR3 nucleotides read TGCGCCAGCAGCTTGGAGGGGACAGGGACTGGTGAGACCCAGTACTTC.

This clone is a singleton in its sample. The genes are TRBV5-4 and TRBJ2-1, with 9 bases that match TRBD2. This CDR3 spans 17 amino acids. Germline CDR1 and CDR2: SGHNT and YYREEE (reference sequence). V was clipped by 5 bases and J by 8 bases; unmatched bases: 17. CDR3 region: CASRPDSGSIGGDEQFF. CDR3 in DNA: TGTGCCAGCAGGCCGGATAGCGGGAGCATTGGGGGCGATGAGCAGTTCTTC. Full variable domain (rest looked up from reference TRBV5-4 and TRBJ2-1): ETGVTQSPTHLIKTRGQQVTLRCSSQSGHNTVSWYQQALGQGPQFIFQYYREEENGRGNFPPRFSGLQFPNYSSELNVNALELDDSALYLCASRPDSGSIGGDEQFFGPGTRLTVL.

Details on this clone: An end of the junction differs from the germline gene, which may be a read error. CDR3 bases: TGTGCCAGCAGTTTTTTGACGGAGAGAAACATTGAAGCTTTCTTT. Translated, it gives CASSFLTERNIEAFF. The V call is TRBV6-5, the J call TRBJ1-1; no firm D call. Germline CDR1 reads MNHEY; CDR2 reads SVGAGI. CDR3 size: 15 residues.

The V call is TRBV25-1, the J call TRBJ2-7; D uncertain. The CDR3 is made up of 11 amino acids. V was clipped by 4 bases and J by 3 bases, with 4 bases between them. The germline gives CDR1 MGHDK, CDR2 SYGVNS. The CDR3 DNA follows: TGTGCCAGCAGTGTTAACTACGAGCAGTACTTC. Amino acids: CASSVNYEQYF.

This clone was recorded a few times. The chain combines TRBV5-1 with TRBJ2-2; 12 bases fit TRBD1. Trimming at V came to 4 bases and at J to 4 bases, leaving 5 bases not matched to a gene. CDR1 and CDR2 from the germline V gene are SGHRS and YFSETQ. The CDR3 runs 16 residues. The CDR3 nucleotides read TGCGCCAGCAGCCAGGGACAGGGGGCGGGCACCGGGGAGCTGTTTTTT. This sequence encodes CASSQGQGAGTGELFF.

The chain employs TRBV19 and TRBJ1-2; tentatively, D is TRBD1 (6 bases). V shed 8 bases and J shed 6 bases, with 16 bases lying between them. The CDR3 runs to 13 residues. Germline V gene data show CDR1 as LNHDA and CDR2 as SQIVND (reference sequence). The CDR3 bases are TGTGCCAGTTTCGAGATGGCAGGGGATGGCTACACCTTC. It translates to CASFEMAGDGYTF.

The chain carries TRBV7-6 and TRBJ2-2; 9 positions match TRBD1. V was clipped by 5 bases and J by 0 bases; unmatched bases: 4. Looked up from germline, CDR1 is SGHVS and CDR2 is FNYEAQ. This CDR3 has 16 residues. CDR3 region: CASSRQGDANTGELFF. CDR3 DNA: TGTGCCAGCAGCAGACAGGGGGACGCGAACACCGGGGAGCTGTTTTTT.

The chain recombines TRBV28 with TRBJ2-3, with TRBD1 as a possible D gene (5 bases). Germline V gene data show CDR1 as MDHEN and CDR2 as SYDVKM. The length of the CDR3 is 15 residues. Deletions cut 8 bases from V and 0 bases from J, with 15 bases between. In nucleotides, the CDR3 is TGTGCCAGCCACCCCCCAGGGCCCAGCACAGATACGCAGTATTTT. This translates into CASHPPGPSTDTQYF.

In DNA form, the CDR3 reads TGTGCCAGTAGCTCACCGCAGGGGGTAAACACCGGGGAGCTGTTTTTT. The encoded protein is CASSSPQGVNTGELFF. V and J are TRBV19 and TRBJ2-2; 7 bases fit TRBD1. The length of the CDR3 is 16 residues. V was pared by 6 bases and J by 2 bases, with 9 bases of the junction left unmatched. Germline CDR1 reads LNHDA; CDR2 reads SQIVND (reference sequence).

The CDR3 protein is CASSQDRGSGANVLTF. CDR3 nucleotides: TGTGCCAGCAGCCAAGATAGAGGTTCTGGGGCCAACGTCCTGACTTTC. This chain links TRBV4-2 with TRBJ2-6; no clear D. This CDR3 region has 16 residues. Germline V gene sequence: CDR1 LGHNA, CDR2 YNFKEQ. V dropped 0 bases and J dropped 1 base, with 7 bases sitting between them.

The rearrangement joins TRBV28 to TRBJ1-2; the match to TRBD1 covers 12 bases. V gave up 2 bases and J gave up 7 bases; unmatched junction bases: 5. The CDR3 extends over 15 amino acids. The germline V gene encodes CDR1 MDHEN and CDR2 SYDVKM. In nucleotides, the CDR3 is TGTGCCAGCAGTTTAGGGGGACAGGGGGCGGCTGGCTACACCTTC. It is translated as CASSLGGQGAAGYTF.

The rearrangement links TRBV19 to TRBJ2-3; D is uncertain. Trimming took off 1 base at V and 2 bases at J, with 13 bases between the two ends. The germline V gene has CDR1 LNHDA and CDR2 SQIVND (reference sequence). This CDR3 has 16 residues. The CDR3 protein is CASSIGAWVSTDTQYF. In DNA form, the CDR3 reads TGTGCCAGTAGTATAGGGGCTTGGGTGTCCACAGATACGCAGTATTTT. Drawing the rest from reference TRBV19 and TRBJ2-3, the complete variable domain is DGGITQSPKYLFRKEGQNVTLSCEQNLNHDAMYWYRQDPGQGLRLIYYSQIVNDFQKGDIAEGYSVSREKKESFPLTVTSAQKNPTAFYLCASSIGAWVSTDTQYFGPGTRLTVL.

This sequence joins TRBV19 and TRBJ2-7, with 7 bases matching TRBD1. The trim removed 10 bases at V and 0 bases at J, leaving 9 bases unmatched. The germline V gene has CDR1 LNHDA and CDR2 SQIVND (reference sequence). CDR3 size: 14 residues. CDR3 protein: CATGDREASYEQYF. CDR3 nucleotides: TGTGCCACAGGGGACAGAGAAGCCTCCTACGAGCAGTACTTC.

The rearrangement links TRBV7-9 to TRBJ2-1, with D possibly matching TRBD1 (9 bases). The ends were cut back, 1 base at V and 0 bases at J, with 19 bases in the middle. The CDR3 totals 19 residues. The germline V gene encodes CDR1 SEHNR and CDR2 FQNEAQ (reference sequence). The CDR3, as DNA: TGTGCCAGCAGCTTAGACAGGGGGCGAAGCGGGGGCTCCTACAATGAGCAGTTCTTC. Its translation is CASSLDRGRSGGSYNEQFF.

The J gene is TRBJ1-5, the V gene TRBV7-2; D may be TRBD1 (6 bases). Germline assignment: CDR1 SGHTA and CDR2 FQGNSA. The ends were cut back, 5 bases at V and 7 bases at J, with 12 bases in the middle. The CDR3 consists of 13 residues. The CDR3 DNA follows: TGTGCCAGCAGCCGGAACAGGGACCAGCCCCAGCATTTT. This codes for CASSRNRDQPQHF.

The chain couples TRBV5-6 to TRBJ2-3; unclear D gene. The CDR3 runs 11 residues. V lost 10 bases to trimming and J lost 5 bases, with 11 bases between them. Germline CDR1 is SGHDT and CDR2 is YYEEEE. CDR3 nucleotides: TGTGCCGCCTCACGAGGAGATACGCAGTATTTT. Its translation is CAASRGDTQYF. The variable domain in full, completed from reference TRBV5-6 and TRBJ2-3, reads DAGVTQSPTHLIKTRGQQVTLRCSPKSGHDTVSWYQQALGQGPQFIFQYYEEEERQRGNFPDRFSGHQFPNYSSELNVNALLLGDSALYLCAASRGDTQYFGPGTRLTVL.

This CDR3 is CATQRGNTGELFF. The CDR3 DNA follows: TGTGCCACACAGCGGGGAAACACCGGGGAGCTGTTTTTT. The rearrangement links TRBV5-4 to TRBJ2-2; 7 nucleotides agree with TRBD2. Germline CDR1 reads SGHNT; CDR2 reads YYREEE (reference sequence). CDR3 length: 13 residues. With V trimmed by 9 bases and J by 2 bases, 4 bases remained unmatched.

J is TRBJ2-2 and V is TRBV6-1; 10 nucleotides line up with TRBD1. The CDR3 is made up of 15 amino acids. V lost 4 bases and J lost 4; bases outside the gene matches: 3. CDR1 is MNHNS and CDR2 is SASEGT in the germline V gene. CDR3 sequence (DNA): TGTGCCAGCAGTGTCGGACAGGGGGTCACCGGGGAGCTGTTTTTT. This translates into CASSVGQGVTGELFF.

The chain has TRBV19 and TRBJ1-5; TRBD1 matches 7 bases. V shed 7 bases and J 3 bases; nucleotides not matched to a gene: 9. CDR1 is LNHDA and CDR2 is SQIVND in the germline V gene (reference sequence). The CDR3 contains 15 residues. CDR3 sequence reads: CASMGTAKTNQPQHF. CDR3 DNA sequence: TGTGCCAGTATGGGGACAGCTAAAACCAATCAGCCCCAGCATTTT.

This clone was detected a few times. The chain employs TRBV29-1 and TRBJ2-1; 7 nucleotides align to TRBD1. Germline CDR1 SQVTM, CDR2 ANQGSEA. With V trimmed by 3 bases and J by 8 bases, 13 bases remained unmatched. The CDR3 consists of 15 residues. The CDR3 is CSVDSDRAVSDEQFF. CDR3 bases: TGCAGCGTTGACTCTGACAGGGCAGTGAGCGATGAGCAGTTCTTC.

V is TRBV5-1 and J is TRBJ1-5; 8 bases align to TRBD1. Germline V gives CDR1 SGHRS, CDR2 YFSETQ. Trimming at V came to 5 bases and at J to 5 bases, leaving 6 bases not matched to a gene. This CDR3 spans 14 amino acids. The CDR3 DNA is TGCGCCAGCAGTAGGACAGGGAGGGATCAGCCCCAGCATTTT. Protein: CASSRTGRDQPQHF.

A word on this clone: One junction end does not reproduce the germline sequence, and a read error may be involved. V is TRBV18 and J is TRBJ1-1, with D tentatively TRBD1 (6 bases). This CDR3 has 16 amino acids. Germline CDR1 KGHSH, CDR2 LQKENI. DNA of the CDR3: TGTGCCAGCTCACCTCGAGGGGTAACAGGGAACGCTGAAGCTTTCTTT. It specifies CASSPRGVTGNAEAFF.

The J gene is TRBJ2-7, the V gene TRBV5-1; D is ambiguous. Germline V gene data show CDR1 as SGHRS and CDR2 as YFSETQ. Trimming stripped 0 bases from V and 1 base from J, with 11 bases between. This CDR3 has 15 residues. The CDR3 loop is CASSLVASGSYEQYF. The CDR3 DNA follows: TGCGCCAGCAGCTTGGTCGCGTCAGGATCCTACGAGCAGTACTTC.

The J gene is TRBJ2-7, the V gene TRBV6-5; 9 bases match TRBD2. Germline loops: CDR1 MNHEY, CDR2 SVGAGI. The CDR3 runs to 15 residues. J was trimmed by 0 bases and V by 4 bases; bases with no gene match: 4. The CDR3 bases are TGTGCCAGCAGTTTAGCGGGGGCCAACTCCTACGAGCAGTACTTC. It encodes CASSLAGANSYEQYF.

This chain joins TRBV5-1 and TRBJ2-2, with D possibly TRBD2 on 5 matching bases. V lost 4 bases and J 3 bases, leaving 13 bases between the germline ends. Germline CDR1 SGHRS, CDR2 YFSETQ. The CDR3 is made up of 15 amino acids. The CDR3 spells CASSPGRDYTGELFF. The CDR3 DNA is TGCGCCAGCAGCCCCGGACGGGATTACACCGGGGAGCTGTTTTTT.

The rearrangement uses TRBV15 and TRBJ1-3; TRBD1 might be the D (6 bases). Germline-derived CDR1 and CDR2 are LNHNV and YYDKDF (reference sequence). Trimming cost V 3 bases and J 2 bases, with 8 bases left between them. The CDR3 covers 14 residues. CDR3 residues: CATSRPGAGNTIYF. The CDR3 DNA reads as TGTGCCACCAGCAGGCCAGGGGCTGGAAACACCATATATTTT.